The sequence of this TCR beta chain was determined in a study of T cells in Graves' hyperthyroidism and ophthalmopathy. The investigators amplified TCR beta CDR3 regions from RNA transcripts. The HTBI primer set served for first-round RT-PCR of the TCR CDR3. Each CDR3 protein is one row after TCRdb ran MiXCR on the multiplex PCR reads. This table has 450,000 to 650,000 distinct CDR3 sequences, 12% to 15% appearing once. The germline V gene encodes CDR1 LNHDA and CDR2 SQIVND (reference sequence). The CDR3 spans 14 residues. The V and J ends lost 3 bases and 3 bases respectively, with 11 bases between them.

Sequenced sample: blood. The sequence was collected from a woman in her late teens or twenties with Graves' ophthalmopathy. V gene TRBV19 combines with J gene TRBJ1-1; no firm D call. CDR3 nucleotide sequence: TGTGCCAGTAGTATTGGGAGGGTCGACACTGAAGCTTTCTTT. Protein: CASSIGRVDTEAFF. The complete variable domain, with remaining parts taken from reference TRBV19 and TRBJ1-1, reads DGGITQSPKYLFRKEGQNVTLSCEQNLNHDAMYWYRQDPGQGLRLIYYSQIVNDFQKGDIAEGYSVSREKKESFPLTVTSAQKNPTAFYLCASSIGRVDTEAFFGQGTRLTVV.